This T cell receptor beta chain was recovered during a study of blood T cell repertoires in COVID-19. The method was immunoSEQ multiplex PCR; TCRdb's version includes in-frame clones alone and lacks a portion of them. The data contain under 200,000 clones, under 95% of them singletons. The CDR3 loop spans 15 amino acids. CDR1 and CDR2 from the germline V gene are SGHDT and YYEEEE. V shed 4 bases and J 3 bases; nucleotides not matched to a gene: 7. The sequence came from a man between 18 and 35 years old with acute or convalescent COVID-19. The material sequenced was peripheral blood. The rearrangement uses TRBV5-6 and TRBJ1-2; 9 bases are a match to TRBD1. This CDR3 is CASSRPGQGDYGYTF. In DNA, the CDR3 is TGTGCCAGCAGCCGCCCGGGACAGGGAGACTATGGCTACACCTTC.